These T cell receptor beta chains were read from a single sample in a study of T-cell memory formation after mild COVID-19. In TCRdb, the 5' RACE reads were re-called with MiXCR into one record per CDR3 protein. The sample yields 400,000 or so distinct CDR3 sequences, 15% to 20% seen once. The specimen sequenced was PBMCs or a T cell subset sorted from them (not recorded which). These receptors originate from an adult woman who had mild COVID-19 (a few samples of this study predate the infection). Cell type and time point are not known. Each CDR3 is given with its conserved first and last residue. A D gene is named only where the DNA matches it firmly. Not all rows give a size; the values are once, few, many and, for expanded clones, a class.

D,V,J,size,DNA,CDR3
NA,TRBV7-9,TRBJ2-5,many,TGTGCCAGCAGCTTAGACCTCCTGCAGGGAGAGACCCAGTACTTC,CASSLDLLQGETQYF
TRBD2,TRBV4-1,TRBJ2-3,few,TGCGCCAGCAGCCTATGGACGTTAGCGGGAGGCACAGATACGCAGTATTTT,CASSLWTLAGGTDTQYF
NA,TRBV5-1,TRBJ2-7,few,TGCGCCAGCAGCTTGGATGGAGTTTCCCGCTACGAGCAGTACTTC,CASSLDGVSRYEQYF
NA,TRBV23-1,TRBJ1-1,NA,TGCGCCGCAGCGAGTAGGGGAAGGTGCAGGATGAACACTGAAGCTTTCTTT,CAAASRGRCRMNTEAFF
NA,TRBV12-3/TRBV12-4,TRBJ2-1,many,TGTGCCAGCAGTTCCCAGAGCAATGAGCAGTTCTTC,CASSSQSNEQFF
NA,TRBV6-5,TRBJ1-1,few,TGTGCCAGCAGAGCTCGAGGGGGGGGAAACACTGAAGCTTTCTTT,CASRARGGGNTEAFF
NA,TRBV20-1,TRBJ1-1,few,TGCAGTGCTAGTCCGGAAAGGGACACTGAAGCTTTCTTT,CSASPERDTEAFF
TRBD1,TRBV5-1,TRBJ1-2,NA,TGCGCCAGCAGCTCAAGCCGGGACAGGGTCAATGGCTACACCTTC,CASSSSRDRVNGYTF
TRBD2,TRBV6-5,TRBJ2-3,NA,TGTGCCAGCAGTGTCGCGCTAGCGGGAGCAGATACGCAGTATTTT,CASSVALAGADTQYF
TRBD2,TRBV19,TRBJ2-7,NA,TGTGCCAGTAGTAGACTAGCGGGAGGCACCTACGAGCAGTACTTC,CASSRLAGGTYEQYF
TRBD2,TRBV11-2,TRBJ2-3,NA,TGTGCCAGCAGCCCCAAACGGTTGCGGGAGATTACAGATACGCAGTATTTT,CASSPKRLREITDTQYF
NA,TRBV27,TRBJ1-1,NA,TGTGCCAGCAGTTTAGTGGGGGGTGACACTGAAGCTTTCTTT,CASSLVGGDTEAFF
TRBD1,TRBV7-2,TRBJ1-2,few,TGTGCCAGCAGCTCGGGACAGGGGCTTGGGGGCTACACCTTC,CASSSGQGLGGYTF
NA,TRBV5-1,TRBJ1-1,NA,TGCGCCAGCAGCTTGGTTGTGGGTTCCACTGAAGCTTTCTTT,CASSLVVGSTEAFF
NA,TRBV20-1,TRBJ1-6,NA,TGCAGTGCTAGAGTATTAAAGCTGAGCTCCTATAATTCACCCCTCCACTTT,CSARVLKLSSYNSPLHF
TRBD1,TRBV7-9,TRBJ2-6,NA,TGTGCCAGCATCCGACCGGGACAGGGAAGTGGCGGGGCCAACGTCCTGACTTTC,CASIRPGQGSGGANVLTF
NA,TRBV7-9,TRBJ1-1,NA,TGTGCCAGCAGCTTAGTGAGTAGTGAAGCTTTCTTT,CASSLVSSEAFF
NA,TRBV4-1,TRBJ1-1,NA,TGCGCCAGCAGACCCGCCGGGACCCAGAACACTGAAGCTTTCTTT,CASRPAGTQNTEAFF
NA,TRBV7-9,TRBJ2-2,NA,TGTGCCAGCAGCGATCATAACACCGGGGAGCTGTTTTTT,CASSDHNTGELFF
NA,TRBV20-1,TRBJ1-6,many,TGCAGTGCTAGATGGGGGGAAGTTTCACCCCTCCACTTT,CSARWGEVSPLHF
NA,TRBV5-1,TRBJ2-1,NA,TGCGCCAGCAGCTTGGAGTCGCGGTCCTACAATGAGCAGTTCTTC,CASSLESRSYNEQFF
NA,TRBV20-1,TRBJ2-2,NA,TGCAGTGCTAGGGGGGCTGGACTATCGGAAGACACCGGGGAGCTGTTTTTT,CSARGAGLSEDTGELFF
TRBD2,TRBV3-1,TRBJ2-1,NA,TGTGCCAGCAGCCAAGGTCTAGCGGGGGGGCAGAATGAGCAGTTCTTC,CASSQGLAGGQNEQFF
NA,TRBV5-1,TRBJ2-3,NA,TGCGCCACCCAGGCGGGGGATACGCAGTATTTT,CATQAGDTQYF
NA,TRBV7-9,TRBJ2-3,NA,TGTGCCAGCAGCCGTGGGACTCCCCCGGCAGATACGCAGTATTTT,CASSRGTPPADTQYF
NA,TRBV20-1,TRBJ2-7,NA,TGCAGTGCTGTTAATACCGGGACATTCCCCTACGAGCAGTACTTC,CSAVNTGTFPYEQYF
NA,TRBV20-1,TRBJ2-3,NA,TGCAGTGCCCCTCGGGTAGCGCCCCTTCAGGATACGCAGTATTTT,CSAPRVAPLQDTQYF
NA,TRBV4-1,TRBJ2-3,NA,TGCGCCAGCAGCCAAATGGGGGAGCCCCTGAGAGATACGCAGTATTTT,CASSQMGEPLRDTQYF
NA,TRBV5-1,TRBJ1-1,NA,TGCGCCAGCAGCTTGGGTGGGCTGGGGGCGAACACTGAAGCTTTCTTT,CASSLGGLGANTEAFF
TRBD1,TRBV30,TRBJ2-1,NA,TGTGCCTGGAGTGGATTAGGACAGGGGAACGCTGAGCAGTTCTTC,CAWSGLGQGNAEQFF
NA,TRBV2,TRBJ2-3,few,TGTGCCAGCAAGGAGGTACCCACAGATACGCAGTATTTT,CASKEVPTDTQYF
NA,TRBV12-3/TRBV12-4,TRBJ2-2,few,TGTGCCAGCAGTTTGGAAGGGTTTGTCACCGGGGAGCTGTTTTTT,CASSLEGFVTGELFF
NA,TRBV15,TRBJ2-3,NA,TGTGCCACCAGCAGACGACCCACCGGGACAAGCTATACGCAGTATTTT,CATSRRPTGTSYTQYF
NA,TRBV5-5,TRBJ2-2,NA,TGTGCCAGCAGCTTGTTACCGGGTGGGGGTTCCGACACCGGGGAGCTGTTTTTT,CASSLLPGGGSDTGELFF
NA,TRBV12-3/TRBV12-4,TRBJ2-1,NA,TGTGCCAGCAGTTTATATAGTTACAATGAGCAGTTCTTC,CASSLYSYNEQFF
NA,TRBV19,TRBJ2-1,few,TGTGCCAGTAGTATAGTGGAGGGTCGTCCCTACAATGAGCAGTTCTTC,CASSIVEGRPYNEQFF
TRBD2,TRBV20-1,TRBJ2-7,NA,TGCAGTGCTAGGCTAGCGGAATCCTACGAGCAGTACTTC,CSARLAESYEQYF
NA,TRBV3-1,TRBJ1-5,NA,TGTGCCAGCAGCCAAGAAATAGGCCAGCCCCAGCATTTT,CASSQEIGQPQHF
NA,TRBV5-4,TRBJ1-4,NA,TGTGCCAGCAGCTCCACGCAGGGGCCCCATGAAAAACTGTTTTTT,CASSSTQGPHEKLFF
NA,TRBV6-6,TRBJ2-1,few,TGTGCCAGCAGTTCGGGGCCAGTGGAGCAGTTCTTC,CASSSGPVEQFF
TRBD1,TRBV24-1,TRBJ1-2,few,TGTGCCACCAGTGATGCCGGACAGGCGAATGGGGGCTACACCTTC,CATSDAGQANGGYTF
NA,TRBV20-1,TRBJ1-1,few,TGCAGTGCGCGAGGGACGGCGAACACTGAAGCTTTCTTT,CSARGTANTEAFF
NA,TRBV5-1,TRBJ2-6,few,TGCGCCAGCAGCAACCGGGACTCTGGGGCCAACGTCCTGACTTTC,CASSNRDSGANVLTF
NA,TRBV5-1,TRBJ2-5,many,TGCGCCAGCAGCTTGGGCGGTCAAGAGACCCAGTACTTC,CASSLGGQETQYF
TRBD1,TRBV29-1,TRBJ2-1,few,TGCAGCGTTGCGACAGGGGACTACAATGAGCAGTTCTTC,CSVATGDYNEQFF
NA,TRBV12-3/TRBV12-4,TRBJ1-2,few,TGTGCCAGCAGCCCCTCTGGCACGGGCGCCAGGGGCTACACCTTC,CASSPSGTGARGYTF
TRBD1,TRBV5-1,TRBJ1-1,NA,TGCGCCAGCAGCTTCACAGGACAGGGGCTGGGGTACACTGAAGCTTTCTTT,CASSFTGQGLGYTEAFF
TRBD2,TRBV7-8,TRBJ2-7,NA,TGTGCCAGCGTACGGCGGAGGGAGGGTGGCTACGAGCAGTACTTC,CASVRRREGGYEQYF
NA,TRBV27,TRBJ2-1,NA,TGTGCCAGCAGTTTATCGTCCAATGGGATGGGCCTTGAGCAGTTCTTC,CASSLSSNGMGLEQFF
NA,TRBV9,TRBJ2-2,few,TGTGCCAGCAGCGTGGAGGGGGCTAGTGCCGGGGAGCTGTTTTTT,CASSVEGASAGELFF
TRBD2,TRBV29-1,TRBJ2-1,NA,TGCAGCGTTGGGGAGGGCCCCGGGGATGAGCAGTTCTTC,CSVGEGPGDEQFF